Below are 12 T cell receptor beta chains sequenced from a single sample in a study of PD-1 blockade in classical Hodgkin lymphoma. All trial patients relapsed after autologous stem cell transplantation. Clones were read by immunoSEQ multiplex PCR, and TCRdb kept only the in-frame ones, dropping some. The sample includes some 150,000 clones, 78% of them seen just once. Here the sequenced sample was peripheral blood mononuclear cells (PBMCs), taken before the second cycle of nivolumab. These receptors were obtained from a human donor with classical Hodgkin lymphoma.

The CDR3, as DNA: TGTGCCAGCAGCGAGGAAGGGGTATTATCCTACGAGCAGTACTTC. It encodes CASSEEGVLSYEQYF. The rearrangement joins TRBV7-2 to TRBJ2-7, with D tentatively TRBD1 (5 bases). CDR1 is SGHTA and CDR2 is FQGNSA in the germline V gene. The CDR3 covers 15 residues. The V gene lost 5 bases and the J gene lost 1 base, with 15 bases spanning the gap.

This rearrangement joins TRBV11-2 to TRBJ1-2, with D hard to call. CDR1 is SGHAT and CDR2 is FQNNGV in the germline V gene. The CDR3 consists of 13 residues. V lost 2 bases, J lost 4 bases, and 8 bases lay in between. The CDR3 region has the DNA TGTGCCAGCAGCTTAATGTCCTTCTATGGCTACACCTTC. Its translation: CASSLMSFYGYTF.

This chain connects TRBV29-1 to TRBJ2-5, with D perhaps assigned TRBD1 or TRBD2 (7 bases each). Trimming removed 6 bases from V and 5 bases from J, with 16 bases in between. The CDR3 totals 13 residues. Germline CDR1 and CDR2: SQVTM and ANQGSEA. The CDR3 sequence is CSVFRGGLETQYF. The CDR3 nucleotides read TGCAGCGTATTCAGGGGGGGTTTGGAGACCCAGTACTTC.

CDR3 protein: CATSSSTSTDTQYF. The CDR3 coding sequence is TGTGCCACCAGCAGTTCGACCTCGACAGATACGCAGTATTTT. The chain employs TRBV15 and TRBJ2-3; no definite D call. CDR1 is LNHNV, CDR2 YYDKDF, per germline (reference sequence). Trimming removed 3 bases from V and 3 bases from J, with 10 bases in between. The CDR3 consists of 14 residues. Looking up the rest from reference TRBV15 and TRBJ2-3 gives the full variable domain: DAMVIQNPRYQVTQFGKPVTLSCSQTLNHNVMYWYQQKSSQAPKLLFHYYDKDFNNEADTPDNFQSRRPNTSFCFLDIRSPGLGDTAMYLCATSSSTSTDTQYFGPGTRLTVL.

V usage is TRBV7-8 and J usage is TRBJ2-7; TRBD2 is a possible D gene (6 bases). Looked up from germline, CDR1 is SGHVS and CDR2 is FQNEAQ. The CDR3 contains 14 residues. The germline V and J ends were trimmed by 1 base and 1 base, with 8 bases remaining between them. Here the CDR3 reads CASSLGGTSYEQYF. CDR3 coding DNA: TGTGCCAGCAGCTTAGGCGGGACGTCCTACGAGCAGTACTTC.

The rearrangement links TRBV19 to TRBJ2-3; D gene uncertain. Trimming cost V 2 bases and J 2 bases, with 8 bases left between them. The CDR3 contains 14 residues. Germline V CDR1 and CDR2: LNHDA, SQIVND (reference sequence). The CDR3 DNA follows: TGTGCCAGTAGTATATGGGGAAACACAGATACGCAGTATTTT. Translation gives CASSIWGNTDTQYF.

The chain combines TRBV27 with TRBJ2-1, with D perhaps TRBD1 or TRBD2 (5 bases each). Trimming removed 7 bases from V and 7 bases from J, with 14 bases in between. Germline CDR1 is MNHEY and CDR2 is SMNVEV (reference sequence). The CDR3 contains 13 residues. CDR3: CASTVSRGNEQFF. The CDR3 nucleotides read TGTGCCAGCACCGTATCGAGGGGTAATGAGCAGTTCTTC.

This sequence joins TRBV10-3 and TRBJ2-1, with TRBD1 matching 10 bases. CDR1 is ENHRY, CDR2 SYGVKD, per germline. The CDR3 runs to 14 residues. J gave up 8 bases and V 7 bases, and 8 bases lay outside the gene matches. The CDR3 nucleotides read TGTGCCATCAACGACCGGGACAGGGGCGATGAGCAGTTCTTC. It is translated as CAINDRDRGDEQFF.

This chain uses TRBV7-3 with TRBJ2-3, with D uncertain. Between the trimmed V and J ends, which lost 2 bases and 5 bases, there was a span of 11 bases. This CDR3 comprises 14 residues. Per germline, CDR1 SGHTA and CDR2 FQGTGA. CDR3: CASSLGPGRDTQYF. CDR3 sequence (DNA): TGTGCCAGCAGCTTAGGCCCTGGTAGAGATACGCAGTATTTT.

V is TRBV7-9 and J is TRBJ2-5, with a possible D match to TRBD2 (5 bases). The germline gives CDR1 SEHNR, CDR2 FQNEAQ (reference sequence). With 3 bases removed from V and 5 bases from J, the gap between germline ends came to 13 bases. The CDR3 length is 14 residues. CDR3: CASSFRREGETQYF. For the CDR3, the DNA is TGTGCCAGCAGCTTTCGACGGGAAGGGGAGACCCAGTACTTC.

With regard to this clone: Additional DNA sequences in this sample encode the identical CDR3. This chain's CDR3 is CASSLEGGTEAFF. The CDR3 DNA reads as TGCGCCAGCAGCTTGGAGGGGGGCACTGAAGCTTTCTTT. This chain joins TRBV5-1 and TRBJ1-1, with D possibly being TRBD1 (6 bases). CDR1 and CDR2 (germline): SGHRS, YFSETQ. Trimming removed 0 bases from V and 4 bases from J, with 7 bases in between. CDR3 length: 13 residues. The full variable domain, in which reference TRBV5-1 and TRBJ1-1 provide the parts outside the CDR3, is KAGVTQTPRYLIKTRGQQVTLSCSPISGHRSVSWYQQTPGQGLQFLFEYFSETQRNKGNFPGRFSGRQFSNSRSEMNVSTLELGDSALYLCASSLEGGTEAFFGQGTRLTVV.

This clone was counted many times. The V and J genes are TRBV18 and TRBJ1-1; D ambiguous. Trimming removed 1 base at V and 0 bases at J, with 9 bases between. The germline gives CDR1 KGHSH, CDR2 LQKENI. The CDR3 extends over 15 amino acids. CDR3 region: CASSPHLEVNTEAFF. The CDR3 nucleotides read TGTGCCAGCTCACCACATCTCGAGGTGAACACTGAAGCTTTCTTT. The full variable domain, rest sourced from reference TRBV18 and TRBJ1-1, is NAGVMQNPRHLVRRRGQEARLRCSPMKGHSHVYWYRQLPEEGLKFMVYLQKENIIDESGMPKERFSAEFPKEGPSILRIQQVVRGDSAAYFCASSPHLEVNTEAFFGQGTRLTVV.